This entry lists 15 T cell receptor beta chains sequenced from one sample in a study of T-cell memory formation after mild COVID-19. TCRdb reprocessed the 5' RACE reads via MiXCR and lists one record per CDR3 protein. The sample holds around 510,000 distinct CDR3 sequences, less than 25% seen once. The sample comprised PBMCs or a T cell subset sorted from them (not recorded which). All receptors derive from an adult woman who had mild COVID-19 (a few samples of this study predate the infection). Cell type and time point are not known.

This sequence joins TRBV30 and TRBJ2-7; 9 bases match TRBD1. Germline assignment: CDR1 GTSNPN and CDR2 SVGIG (reference sequence). The trim removed 1 base at V and 4 bases at J, leaving 5 bases unmatched. The CDR3 covers 14 residues. CDR3 coding DNA: TGTGCCTGGAGTGGAGACAGGGGGGTTTACGAGCAGTACTTC. Protein product: CAWSGDRGVYEQYF.

There are a few counts of this clonotype. V usage is TRBV4-1 and J usage is TRBJ2-3, with no clear D. Germline V CDR1 and CDR2: MGHRA, YSYEKL. V shed 3 bases and J shed 0 bases, with 10 bases lying between them. The CDR3 is made up of 15 amino acids. The CDR3 sequence: CASSHPVASTDTQYF. The CDR3, as DNA: TGCGCCAGCAGCCACCCGGTTGCTAGCACAGATACGCAGTATTTT.

This clonotype occurred many times. The gene calls are TRBV18 and TRBJ2-5, with a weak D call TRBD1 (5 bases). In germline, CDR1 is KGHSH, CDR2 LQKENI. The V and J ends lost 8 bases and 1 base respectively, with 11 bases between them. There are 13 residues in the CDR3. The CDR3 protein is CASSPGSQETQYF. The DNA of the CDR3 is TGTGCCAGCAGTCCAGGGTCCCAAGAGACCCAGTACTTC.

CDR3 in DNA: TGTGCCAGTAGTACTTCTAATAATCAGCCCCAGCATTTT. This gives the protein CASSTSNNQPQHF. The rearrangement joins TRBV19 to TRBJ1-5; D remains unclear. CDR3 length equals 13 residues. Trimming took 4 bases from V and 4 from J, leaving 8 bases between them. Germline V gene data show CDR1 as LNHDA and CDR2 as SQIVND (reference sequence).

A few counts support this clonotype. The CDR3 is CASRRLIDNEQFF. The CDR3 DNA follows: TGTGCCAGCAGACGACTGATAGATAATGAGCAGTTCTTC. J is TRBJ2-1 and V is TRBV12-3 or TRBV12-4; no reliable D call. V was trimmed by 6 bases and J by 7 bases, leaving 13 bases between them. This CDR3 region has 13 residues.

This clonotype was counted only a few times. V gene TRBV12-3 or TRBV12-4 combines with J gene TRBJ2-5, with 9 bases fitting TRBD1. The CDR3 is 17 residues long. V gave up 5 bases and J gave up 5 bases; unmatched junction bases: 15. In DNA form, the CDR3 reads TGTGCCAGCAGTCCCCCCGGGACAGGGTCTGTTTCGGAGACCCAGTACTTC. Translating it yields CASSPPGTGSVSETQYF.

The chain combines TRBV10-3 with TRBJ2-7; possibly TRBD1 for D (6 bases). The CDR3 runs 15 residues. The V end lost 4 bases, the J end lost 1 base, and 14 bases lay between the germline ends. CDR1 ENHRY and CDR2 SYGVKD come from the germline V gene. For the CDR3, the DNA is TGTGCCATCAGTGGCCGACAGGAGCTGTCCTACGAGCAGTACTTC. Residues: CAISGRQELSYEQYF.

This chain joins TRBV7-9 and TRBJ2-1; 7 positions agree with TRBD1. This CDR3 has 16 residues. V shed 4 bases and J 4 bases; nucleotides not matched to a gene: 10. CDR1 SEHNR and CDR2 FQNEAQ come from the germline V gene (reference sequence). CDR3 sequence: CASSYRDSRPYNEQFF. In nucleotides, the CDR3 is TGTGCCAGCAGCTATAGGGACAGCCGTCCTTACAATGAGCAGTTCTTC.

This chain uses TRBV15 with TRBJ1-2; D gene uncertain. Trimming stripped 0 bases from V and 1 base from J, with 9 bases between. Germline V gives CDR1 LNHNV, CDR2 YYDKDF (reference sequence). This CDR3 has 15 amino acids. CDR3 in amino acids: CATSRDPPYNYGYTF. CDR3 DNA sequence: TGTGCCACCAGCAGAGATCCTCCGTATAACTATGGCTACACCTTC.

A few counts support this clonotype. The V and J genes are TRBV12-3 or TRBV12-4 and TRBJ2-7; tentatively, D is TRBD2 (5 bases). CDR3 length: 13 residues. V dropped 8 bases and J dropped 3 bases, with 14 bases sitting between them. The CDR3 DNA reads TGTGCCAGCTCCCGGAGGCCCGGCTACGAGCAGTACTTC. Amino acid sequence: CASSRRPGYEQYF.

The genes are TRBV30 and TRBJ2-1, with 7 bases identical to TRBD2. This CDR3 spans 14 amino acids. V trimming: 2 bases; J trimming: 5 bases; junction bases outside the gene matches: 6. Germline V lookup: CDR1 GTSNPN, CDR2 SVGIG (reference sequence). CDR3 bases: TGTGCCTGGAGTAGGCTAGCGGCTAACAATGAGCAGTTCTTC. Its translation: CAWSRLAANNEQFF.

The chain links TRBV12-3 or TRBV12-4 to TRBJ2-1; weak D call: TRBD2 (5 bases). The CDR3 extends over 15 amino acids. Between the trimmed V and J ends, which lost 1 base and 3 bases, there was a span of 10 bases. CDR3 protein: CASSLVAGHYNEQFF. DNA of the CDR3: TGTGCCAGCAGTTTAGTTGCGGGCCACTACAATGAGCAGTTCTTC.

The genes are TRBV12-3 or TRBV12-4 and TRBJ2-1; 8 bases agree with TRBD2. The CDR3 contains 14 residues. The trim removed 6 bases at V and 5 bases at J, leaving 6 bases unmatched. The CDR3 region has the DNA TGTGCCAGCAGGACGGGAGGGGGTAACAATGAGCAGTTCTTC. This gives the protein CASRTGGGNNEQFF.

This clonotype showed up many times. One junction end disagrees with the germline gene, perhaps due to a read error. CDR3 sequence reads: CASSLEGSSYNEQFF. Here the CDR3 DNA reads TGTGCCAGCAGTTTAGAGGGGAGCTCCTACAATGAGCAGTTCTTC. The V call is TRBV7-9, the J call TRBJ2-1; tentatively, D is TRBD1 or TRBD2 (5 bases each). Germline loops: CDR1 SEHNR, CDR2 FQNEAQ (reference sequence). The CDR3 runs 15 residues.

This clonotype was observed a few times. The V call is TRBV20-1, the J call TRBJ1-1; D not resolved. Looked up from germline, CDR1 is DFQATT and CDR2 is SNEGSKA (reference sequence). The CDR3 sequence is 13 residues long. The V and J ends lost 3 bases and 2 bases respectively, with 10 bases between them. The CDR3 loop reads CSARSSKNTEAFF. The CDR3 DNA reads TGCAGTGCTAGGTCTTCAAAAAACACTGAAGCTTTCTTT.